This T cell receptor beta chain was sequenced in a study of T cell responses to AZD1222 COVID-19 vaccine. Study-level points and caveats: It was only a handful of AZD1222 recipients who were seropositive at baseline.

Regarding this clone: Its antigen is still unknown.

Germline values: CDR1 LNHDA, CDR2 SQIVND (reference sequence). This CDR3 is built from 13 residues. Trimming took 4 bases from V and 1 from J, leaving 7 bases between them. The protocol was immunoSEQ multiplex PCR, while the TCRdb copy is restricted to in-frame clones and leaves out a portion. The data contain approximately 94,000 clones, about 87% of them seen just once; the ten biggest clones take up 1.8%. Sequences were derived from peripheral blood, sampled on day 0 of AZD1222 vaccination. This chain uses TRBV19 with TRBJ1-1; D gene unclear. The sequence was obtained from an adult in good health. The CDR3 nucleotides read TGTGCCAGTAGTACTCAGCCGAACACTGAAGCTTTCTTT. Translation: CASSTQPNTEAFF. Together with reference TRBV19 and TRBJ1-1, the CDR3 gives the full variable domain: DGGITQSPKYLFRKEGQNVTLSCEQNLNHDAMYWYRQDPGQGLRLIYYSQIVNDFQKGDIAEGYSVSREKKESFPLTVTSAQKNPTAFYLCASSTQPNTEAFFGQGTRLTVV.